The rows below give T cell receptor beta chains drawn from one sample of a study of blood T cell repertoires in COVID-19. Only in-frame clones appear in the TCRdb table, and some are missing; sequencing was by immunoSEQ multiplex PCR. The sample lists about 220,000 clones, around 83% occurring once. Sequencing used peripheral blood. The source of these receptors is a man aged 45-60 years with active or convalescent COVID-19. Both conserved end residues are trimmed from each CDR3. Each record gives: D gene, V gene, clone size, CDR3 protein. A D gene is named only where the DNA matches it firmly. Not every row has a clone size; where given, it reads once, few, many or a size class.

TRBD1 TRBV10-3 . AIQGSDTDTQY
. TRBV10-3 . AISESNYGYT
. TRBV5-1 . ASSWSTGYNSPLH
. TRBV5-1 . ASSLQGSGNTIY
. TRBV28 few ASSLTGKGDYGYT
. TRBV6-2/TRBV6-3 once ASSYQDYLPRDEQF
TRBD1 TRBV7-2 . ASSQDRFYGYT
. TRBV21-1 . ASSKAWGRDQPQH
TRBD2 TRBV7-2 . ASSLISGGYNEQF
. TRBV9 . ASSVGRGTNTGELF
. TRBV11-2 . ASSLGQGGHNEQF
TRBD2 TRBV5-1 once ASSLAKTSGSTDTQY
. TRBV28 . ASIEAQGRPGELF
. TRBV6-5 . ASTKRVGDQPQH
. TRBV21-1 . ASSKFGDRGHGSYNSPLH
. TRBV19 . ASSIDLPRSYEQY
. TRBV7-9 . ASSLAQVTGESEQF
TRBD1 TRBV11-2 . ASSPGQGRETQY
TRBD2 TRBV18 . ASSSGSSGSSYNEQF
. TRBV5-5 . ASSPTRGNYGYT
TRBD2 TRBV5-1 . ASSPSGRGGLETQY
TRBD1 TRBV4-1 . ASSQARQGRSNEQF
. TRBV18 once ASSPYERGPGNTIY
. TRBV5-8 . ASSLMTVDYEQY
TRBD2 TRBV9 . ASSAGTSGVQY
TRBD1 TRBV4-3 . ASSQDAGGVPAYEQY
TRBD1 TRBV5-5 few ASSLNYNGQGHSPLH